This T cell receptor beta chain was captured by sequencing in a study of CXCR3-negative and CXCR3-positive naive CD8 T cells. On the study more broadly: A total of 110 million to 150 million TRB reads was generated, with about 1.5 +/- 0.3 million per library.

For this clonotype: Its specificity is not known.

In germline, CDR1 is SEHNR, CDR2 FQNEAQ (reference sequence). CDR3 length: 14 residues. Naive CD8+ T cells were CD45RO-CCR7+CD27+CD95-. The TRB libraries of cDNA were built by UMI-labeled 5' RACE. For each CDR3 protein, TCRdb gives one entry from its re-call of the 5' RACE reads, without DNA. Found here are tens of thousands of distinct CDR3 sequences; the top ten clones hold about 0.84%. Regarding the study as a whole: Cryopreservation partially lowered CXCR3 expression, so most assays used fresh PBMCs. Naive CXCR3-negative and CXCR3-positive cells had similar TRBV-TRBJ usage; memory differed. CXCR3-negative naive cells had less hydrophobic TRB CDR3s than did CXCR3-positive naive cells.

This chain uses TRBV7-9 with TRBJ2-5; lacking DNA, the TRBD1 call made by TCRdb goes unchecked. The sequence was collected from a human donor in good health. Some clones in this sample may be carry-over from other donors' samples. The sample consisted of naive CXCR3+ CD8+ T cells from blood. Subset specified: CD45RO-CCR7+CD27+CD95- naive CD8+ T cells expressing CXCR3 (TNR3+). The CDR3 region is CASSLTTEVETQYF. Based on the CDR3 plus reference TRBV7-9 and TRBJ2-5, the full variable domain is DTGVSQNPRHKITKRGQNVTFRCDPISEHNRLYWYRQTLGQGPEFLTYFQNEAQLEKSRLLSDRFSAERPKGSFSTLEIQRTEQGDSAMYLCASSLTTEVETQYFGPGTRLLVL.